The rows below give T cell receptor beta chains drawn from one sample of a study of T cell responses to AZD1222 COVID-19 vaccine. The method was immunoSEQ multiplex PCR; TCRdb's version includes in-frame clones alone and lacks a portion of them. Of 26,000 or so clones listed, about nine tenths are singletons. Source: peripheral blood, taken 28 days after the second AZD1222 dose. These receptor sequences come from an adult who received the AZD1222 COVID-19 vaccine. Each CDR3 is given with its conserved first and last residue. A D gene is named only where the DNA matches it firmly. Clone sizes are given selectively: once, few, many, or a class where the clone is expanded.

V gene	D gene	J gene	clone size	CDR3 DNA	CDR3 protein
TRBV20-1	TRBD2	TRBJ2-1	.	TGCAGTGCTAGTTTGGCGGGAGGACATAATGAGCAGTTCTTC	CSASLAGGHNEQFF
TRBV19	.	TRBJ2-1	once	TGTGCCAGTAGGTCGTCGGGGAGCTCCTACAATGAGCAGTTCTTC	CASRSSGSSYNEQFF
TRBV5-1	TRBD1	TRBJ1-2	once	TGCGCCAGCAGCTCCGAGACAGGGAATGGCTACACCTTC	CASSSETGNGYTF
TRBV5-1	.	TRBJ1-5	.	TGCGCCAGCAGCTTGGACGGTAGCAATCAGCCCCAGCATTTT	CASSLDGSNQPQHF
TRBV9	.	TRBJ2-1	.	TGTGCCAGCAGCGCCCAGACCGGGACGCCTACCTACAATGAGCAGTTCTTC	CASSAQTGTPTYNEQFF
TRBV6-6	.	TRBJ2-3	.	TGTGCCAGCAGTTTTTTGGATACGCAGTATTTT	CASSFLDTQYF
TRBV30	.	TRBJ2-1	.	TGTGCCTGGAGTCCCCCGGCCGCGGGTGAGCAGTTCTTC	CAWSPPAAGEQFF
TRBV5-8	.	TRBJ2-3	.	TGTGCCAGCAGCTTCCAGGGAAGCACAGATACGCAGTATTTT	CASSFQGSTDTQYF
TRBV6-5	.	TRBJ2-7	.	TGTGCCAGCAGTTACTCGACCGACTACGAGCAGTACTTC	CASSYSTDYEQYF
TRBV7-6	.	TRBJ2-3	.	TGTGCCAGCAGCCACCACGCCACAAAAAGGACAGAACCAGATACGCAGTATTTT	CASSHHATKRTEPDTQYF
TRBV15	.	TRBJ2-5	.	TGTGCCACCAATGAGGGGGGAGAGACCCAGTACTTC	CATNEGGETQYF
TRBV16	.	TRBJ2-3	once	TGTGCCAGCAGCCAAGCTACGTACACAGATACGCAGTATTTT	CASSQATYTDTQYF
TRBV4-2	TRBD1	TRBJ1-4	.	TGTGCCAGCAGCCAAGTATACGGACAGGGCAATGAAAAACTGTTTTTT	CASSQVYGQGNEKLFF
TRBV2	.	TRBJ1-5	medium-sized	TGTGCCAGCAGTGATGGGGTTAGCAATCAGCCCCAGCATTTT	CASSDGVSNQPQHF
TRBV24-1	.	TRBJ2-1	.	TGTGCCACCAGTGTTAGGTTCGGGGCCTACAATGAGCAGTTCTTC	CATSVRFGAYNEQFF
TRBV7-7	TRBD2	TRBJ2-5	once	TGTGCTAGCAGCCCGGGACTAGCGGGAGCACGGGAGACCCAGTACTTC	CASSPGLAGARETQYF
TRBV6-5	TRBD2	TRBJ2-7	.	TGTGCCAGCACAGCGGGGCCTGCCTACGAGCAGTACTTC	CASTAGPAYEQYF
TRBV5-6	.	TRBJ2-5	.	TGTGCCAGCAGCTTGCTGCGTCGGAGAAAAGAGACCCAGTACTTC	CASSLLRRRKETQYF
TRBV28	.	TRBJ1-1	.	TGTGCCAGCAGCCAAGAGGGTATGAACACTGAAGCTTTCTTT	CASSQEGMNTEAFF
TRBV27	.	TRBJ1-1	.	TGTGCCAGCAGTTTAACAGGGAACACTGAAGCTTTCTTT	CASSLTGNTEAFF
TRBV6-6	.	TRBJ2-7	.	TGTGCCAGCAGTCCCGGGTCCGCCTACGAGCAGTACTTC	CASSPGSAYEQYF
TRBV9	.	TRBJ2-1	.	TGTGCCAGCAGCGTAGCGAATCCAACGGATGAGCAGTTCTTC	CASSVANPTDEQFF
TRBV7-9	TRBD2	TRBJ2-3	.	TGTGCCAGCAGCTTAGTAACTAGCGGCTACACAGATACGCAGTATTTT	CASSLVTSGYTDTQYF
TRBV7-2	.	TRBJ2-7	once	TGTGCCAGCACCCCGTCGGCGGGACAATACGAGCAGTACTTC	CASTPSAGQYEQYF
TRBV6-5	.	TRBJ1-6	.	TGTGCCAGCTCCCCTGAAGGTTTATCACCCCTCCACTTT	CASSPEGLSPLHF
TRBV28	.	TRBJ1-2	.	TGTGCCAGCAGGGCAACAGACATTTACTATGGCTACACCTTC	CASRATDIYYGYTF
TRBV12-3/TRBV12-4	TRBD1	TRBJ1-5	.	TGTGCCAGCAGTCCAGGGGGGGATCAGCCCCAGCATTTT	CASSPGGDQPQHF
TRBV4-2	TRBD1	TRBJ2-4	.	TGTGCCAGCAGCCAAGAAAGGAGGACAGGGTTCGCCAAAAACATTCAGTACTTC	CASSQERRTGFAKNIQYF
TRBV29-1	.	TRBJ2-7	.	TGCAGCGTGAAGAAAGGAGGTGCGGACGCTCCCTACGAGCAGTACTTC	CSVKKGGADAPYEQYF
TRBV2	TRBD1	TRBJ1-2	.	TGTGCCAGCAGGGACAGGGCAAGAGGAAGCTATGGCTACACCTTC	CASRDRARGSYGYTF
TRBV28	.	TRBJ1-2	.	TGTGCCAGCGGCCGGGGGGGAGCTAACTATGGCTACACCTTC	CASGRGGANYGYTF
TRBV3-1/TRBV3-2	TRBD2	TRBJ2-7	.	TGTGCCAGCAGCCTTGCTAGCGGGAGCTACGAGCAGTACTTC	CASSLASGSYEQYF
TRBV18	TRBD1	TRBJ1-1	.	TGTGCCAGCTCACCGGACAGGGGTGCGTTTTTGGCTTTCTTT	CASSPDRGAFLAFF
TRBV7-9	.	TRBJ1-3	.	TGTGCCAGCAGCTTATTCGGGAACTCTGGAAACACCATATATTTT	CASSLFGNSGNTIYF
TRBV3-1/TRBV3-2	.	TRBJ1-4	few	TGTGCCAGCAGCCGCAGGTCCTTAGAAAAACTGTTTTTT	CASSRRSLEKLFF
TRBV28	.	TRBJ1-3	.	TGTGCCAGCAGTTTAAGGGCGACAGACTCTGGAAACACCATATATTTT	CASSLRATDSGNTIYF
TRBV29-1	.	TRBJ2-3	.	TGCAGCGTGCAGGAATACACAGATACGCAGTATTTT	CSVQEYTDTQYF
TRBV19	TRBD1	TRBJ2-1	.	TGTGCCAGTAGGACCGGGACAGGGGGTTCCAATGAGCAGTTCTTC	CASRTGTGGSNEQFF
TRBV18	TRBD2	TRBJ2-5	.	TGTGCCAGCTCACCCGGGGGGCAAGAGACCCAGTACTTC	CASSPGGQETQYF
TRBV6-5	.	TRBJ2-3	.	TGTGCCAGTCATCAGCGGGCACCCACAGATACGCAGTATTTT	CASHQRAPTDTQYF
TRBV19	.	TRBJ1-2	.	TGTGCCAGTAGTACCACCGGTCACTATGGCTACACCTTC	CASSTTGHYGYTF
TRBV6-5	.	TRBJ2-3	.	TGTGCCAGCAGTTACTCACTCGTAAGCACAGATACGCAGTATTTT	CASSYSLVSTDTQYF
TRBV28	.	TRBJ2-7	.	TGTGCCAGCAGAAGGACACGGACCTCCTACGAGCAGTACTTC	CASRRTRTSYEQYF
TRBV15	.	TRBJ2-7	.	TGTGCCACCAGCAGAGATCGAGGGACGAACTCCTACGAGCAGTACTTC	CATSRDRGTNSYEQYF
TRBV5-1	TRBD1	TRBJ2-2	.	TGCGCCAGCAGCTGGGGACAGGGCGGGGAGCTGTTTTTT	CASSWGQGGELFF
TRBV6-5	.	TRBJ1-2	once	TGTGCCAGCAGGCCAGACAGTAACTATGGCTACACCTTC	CASRPDSNYGYTF
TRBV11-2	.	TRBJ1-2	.	TGTGCCAGCAGTCCAGGGAATTCTAACTATGGCTACACCTTC	CASSPGNSNYGYTF
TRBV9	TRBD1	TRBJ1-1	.	TGTGCCAGCAGAGCAGGGGGCGCTTCTGAAGCTTTCTTT	CASRAGGASEAFF
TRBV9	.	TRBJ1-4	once	TGTGCCAGCAGCGTAGGGGGTGCAACTAATGAAAAACTGTTTTTT	CASSVGGATNEKLFF
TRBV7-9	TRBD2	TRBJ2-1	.	TGTGCCAGCAGCCAAGCGAGCGGGGGGAACTACAATGAGCAGTTCTTC	CASSQASGGNYNEQFF